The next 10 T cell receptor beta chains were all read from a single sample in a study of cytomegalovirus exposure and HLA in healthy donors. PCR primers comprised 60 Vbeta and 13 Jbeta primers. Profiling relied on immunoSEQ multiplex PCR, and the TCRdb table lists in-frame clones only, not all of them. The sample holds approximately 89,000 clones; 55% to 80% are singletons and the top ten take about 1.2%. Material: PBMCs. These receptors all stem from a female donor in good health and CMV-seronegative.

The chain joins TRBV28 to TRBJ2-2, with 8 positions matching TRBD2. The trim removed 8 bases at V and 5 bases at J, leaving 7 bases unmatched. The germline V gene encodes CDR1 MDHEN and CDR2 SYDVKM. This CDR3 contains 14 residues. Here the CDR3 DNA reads TGTGCCAGCCGGACTAGCAGGGAGACCGGGGAGCTGTTTTTT. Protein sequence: CASRTSRETGELFF. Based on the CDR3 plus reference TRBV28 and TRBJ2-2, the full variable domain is DVKVTQSSRYLVKRTGEKVFLECVQDMDHENMFWYRQDPGLGLRLIYFSYDVKMKEKGDIPEGYSVSREKKERFSLILESASTNQTSMYLCASRTSRETGELFFGEGSRLTVL.

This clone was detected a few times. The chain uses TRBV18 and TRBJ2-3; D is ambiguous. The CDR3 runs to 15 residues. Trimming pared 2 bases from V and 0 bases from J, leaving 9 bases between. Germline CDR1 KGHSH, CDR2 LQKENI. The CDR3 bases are TGTGCCAGCTCACCAACTACTTCTAGCACAGATACGCAGTATTTT. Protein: CASSPTTSSTDTQYF.

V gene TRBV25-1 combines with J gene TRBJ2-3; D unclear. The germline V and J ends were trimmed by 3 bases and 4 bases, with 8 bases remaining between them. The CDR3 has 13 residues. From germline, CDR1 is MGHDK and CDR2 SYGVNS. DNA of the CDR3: TGTGCCAGCAGTGACCAGGTTGCAGATACGCAGTATTTT. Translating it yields CASSDQVADTQYF.

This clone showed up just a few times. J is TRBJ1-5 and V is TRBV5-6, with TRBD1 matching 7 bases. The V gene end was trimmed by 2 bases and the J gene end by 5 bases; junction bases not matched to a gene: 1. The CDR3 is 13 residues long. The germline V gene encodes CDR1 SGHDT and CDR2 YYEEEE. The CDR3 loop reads CASSFDRDQPQHF. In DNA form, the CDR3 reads TGTGCCAGCAGCTTCGACAGGGATCAGCCCCAGCATTTT.

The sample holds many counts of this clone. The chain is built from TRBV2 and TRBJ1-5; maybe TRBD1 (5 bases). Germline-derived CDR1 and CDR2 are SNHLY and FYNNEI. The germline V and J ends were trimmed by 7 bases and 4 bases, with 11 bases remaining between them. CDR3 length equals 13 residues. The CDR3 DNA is TGTGCCAGCACGCAAGGGGTGAATCAGCCCCAGCATTTT. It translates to CASTQGVNQPQHF.

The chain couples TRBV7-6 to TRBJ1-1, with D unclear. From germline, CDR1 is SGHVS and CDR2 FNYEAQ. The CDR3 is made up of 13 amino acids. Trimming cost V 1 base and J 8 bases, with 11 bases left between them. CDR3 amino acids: CASSLGMGREAFF. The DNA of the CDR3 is TGTGCCAGCAGCTTAGGAATGGGCCGGGAAGCTTTCTTT.

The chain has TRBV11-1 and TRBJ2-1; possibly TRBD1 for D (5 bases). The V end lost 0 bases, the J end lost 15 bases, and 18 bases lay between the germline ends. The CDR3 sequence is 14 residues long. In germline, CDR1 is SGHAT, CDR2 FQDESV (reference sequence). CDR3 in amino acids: CASSLADGQGALFF. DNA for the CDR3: TGTGCCAGCAGCTTAGCGGATGGCCAGGGCGCGCTGTTCTTC.

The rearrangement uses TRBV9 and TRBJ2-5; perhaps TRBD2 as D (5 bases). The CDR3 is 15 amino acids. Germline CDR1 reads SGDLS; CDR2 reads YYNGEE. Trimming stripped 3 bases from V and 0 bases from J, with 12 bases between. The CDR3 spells CASSGTDWYQETQYF. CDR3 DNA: TGTGCCAGCAGCGGAACGGACTGGTACCAAGAGACCCAGTACTTC.

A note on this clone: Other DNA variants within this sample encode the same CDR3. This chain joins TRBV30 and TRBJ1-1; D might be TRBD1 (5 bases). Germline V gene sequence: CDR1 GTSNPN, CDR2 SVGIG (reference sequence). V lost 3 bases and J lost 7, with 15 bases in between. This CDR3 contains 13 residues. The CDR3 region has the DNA TGTGCCTGGAGCCAAGCCGCTAGGGGTGAAGCTTTCTTT. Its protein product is CAWSQAARGEAFF. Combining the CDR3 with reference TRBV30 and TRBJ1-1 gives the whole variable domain SQTIHQWPATLVQPVGSPLSLECTVEGTSNPNLYWYRQAAGRGLQLLFYSVGIGQISSEVPQNLSASRPQDRQFILSSKKLLLSDSGFYLCAWSQAARGEAFFGQGTRLTVV.

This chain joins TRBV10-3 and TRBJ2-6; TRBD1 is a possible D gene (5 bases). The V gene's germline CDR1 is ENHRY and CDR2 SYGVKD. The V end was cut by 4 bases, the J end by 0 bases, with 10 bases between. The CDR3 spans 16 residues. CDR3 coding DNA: TGTGCCATCAGTGGGACACGAATCTCTGGGGCCAACGTCCTGACTTTC. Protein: CAISGTRISGANVLTF.